This paragraph reports one T cell receptor beta chain. Antigen specificity is unknown. PCR involved 60 Vbeta and 13 Jbeta primers. Data came from immunoSEQ multiplex PCR; TCRdb stores just in-frame clones and leaves some out. The sample lists under 300,000 clones; roughly 86% were seen once. This record comes from a study of cytomegalovirus exposure and HLA in healthy donors. The study, taken as a whole, reports: Only CMV serostatus was available as immune exposure information.

The CDR3 runs to 16 residues. J was trimmed by 5 bases and V by 0 bases; bases with no gene match: 9. CDR1 and CDR2 from the germline V gene are SGHDT and YYEEEE. The clonotype was recovered from a woman in her 40s in good health and CMV-seropositive. The sequenced material came from PBMCs. V usage is TRBV5-6 and J usage is TRBJ2-5; 8 nucleotides line up with TRBD1. CDR3 DNA: TGTGCCAGCAGCTTGGCGGCAGGGGGCTGGTTGGAGACCCAGTACTTC. Protein: CASSLAAGGWLETQYF.